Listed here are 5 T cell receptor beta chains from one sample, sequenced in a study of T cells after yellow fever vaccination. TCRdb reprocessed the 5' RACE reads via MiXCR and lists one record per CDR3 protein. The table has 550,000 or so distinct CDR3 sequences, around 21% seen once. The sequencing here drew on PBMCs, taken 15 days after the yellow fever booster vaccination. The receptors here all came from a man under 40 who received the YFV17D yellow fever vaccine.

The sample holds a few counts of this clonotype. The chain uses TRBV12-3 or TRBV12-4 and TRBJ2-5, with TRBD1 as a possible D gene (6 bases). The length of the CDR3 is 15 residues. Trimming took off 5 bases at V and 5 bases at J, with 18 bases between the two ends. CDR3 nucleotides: TGTGCCAGCAGTGCACAGGGCTTCATGGGGGAGACCCAGTACTTC. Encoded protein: CASSAQGFMGETQYF.

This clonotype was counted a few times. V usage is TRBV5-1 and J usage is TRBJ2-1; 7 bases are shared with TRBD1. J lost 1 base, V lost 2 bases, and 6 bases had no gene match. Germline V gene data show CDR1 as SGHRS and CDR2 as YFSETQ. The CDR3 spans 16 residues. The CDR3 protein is CASSFRNRGSYNEQFF. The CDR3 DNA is TGCGCCAGCAGCTTCCGCAACAGGGGTTCCTACAATGAGCAGTTCTTC.

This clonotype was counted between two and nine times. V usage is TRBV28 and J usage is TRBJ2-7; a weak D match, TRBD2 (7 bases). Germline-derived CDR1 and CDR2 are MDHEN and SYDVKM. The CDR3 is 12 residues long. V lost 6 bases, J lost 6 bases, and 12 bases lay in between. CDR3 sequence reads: CASRGEGGEQYF. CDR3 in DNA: TGTGCCAGCAGGGGGGAGGGGGGCGAGCAGTACTTC. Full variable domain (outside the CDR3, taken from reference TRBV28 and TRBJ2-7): DVKVTQSSRYLVKRTGEKVFLECVQDMDHENMFWYRQDPGLGLRLIYFSYDVKMKEKGDIPEGYSVSREKKERFSLILESASTNQTSMYLCASRGEGGEQYFGPGTRLTVT.

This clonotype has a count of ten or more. CDR3 nucleotide sequence: TGTGCCAGCAGGTCCTGGTACAATGAGCAGTTCTTC. It encodes CASRSWYNEQFF. The V and J genes are TRBV6-5 and TRBJ2-1; D gene unclear. The germline V gene has CDR1 MNHEY and CDR2 SVGAGI. The CDR3 is 12 amino acids. V gave up 6 bases and J gave up 4 bases, with 7 bases separating them.

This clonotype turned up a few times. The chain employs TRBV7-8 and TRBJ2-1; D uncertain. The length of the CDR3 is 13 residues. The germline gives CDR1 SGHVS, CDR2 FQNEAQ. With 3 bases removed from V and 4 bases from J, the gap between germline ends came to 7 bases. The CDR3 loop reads CASSFSTYNEQFF. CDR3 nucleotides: TGTGCCAGCAGCTTTTCCACTTACAATGAGCAGTTCTTC.